This T cell receptor beta chain stems from a study of blood T cell repertoires in COVID-19. Study background: The cDNA or gDNA used as material had been derived from T cells, B-cell-depleted T cells, or PBMCs.

The CDR3 contains 14 residues. V lost 3 bases and J lost 3; bases outside the gene matches: 4. Germline V gives CDR1 SGHDT, CDR2 YYEEEE. In the study's own analysis: Amplification of reference gene primers was used by the study to estimate nucleated cell counts. The assay was immunoSEQ multiplex PCR, and TCRdb's table has in-frame clones only and misses some. V, J and clone size reflect that table, while D and trimming were determined from the DNA. The table has some 190,000 clones, about four fifths seen once. This clonotype originated in a woman aged 40 to 55 with COVID-19, enrolled during active disease. The specimen sequenced was peripheral blood. The J gene is TRBJ1-2, the V gene TRBV5-6; 8 nucleotides line up with TRBD1. The CDR3: CASSWTGRDYGYTF. In DNA form, the CDR3 reads TGTGCCAGCAGCTGGACAGGGCGCGACTATGGCTACACCTTC. The full variable domain, its missing parts supplied by reference TRBV5-6 and TRBJ1-2, is DAGVTQSPTHLIKTRGQQVTLRCSPKSGHDTVSWYQQALGQGPQFIFQYYEEEERQRGNFPDRFSGHQFPNYSSELNVNALLLGDSALYLCASSWTGRDYGYTFGSGTRLTVV.